This TCR beta chain came from a study of OX40 agonist ivuxolimab in advanced cancers. The overall study: Three dose-escalation patients had partial responses: one with hepatocellular carcinoma and two with cutaneous melanoma.

As to this clone: Its matching antigen is unknown.

The table came from immunoSEQ multiplex PCR; TCRdb's copy has only in-frame clones and leaves some out. The profile covers around 48,000 clones, with roughly three quarters appearing a single time and 2% to 3% taken by the ten largest. Patients were ruled out by autoimmune disease history or systemic immunosuppression. Germline V gene sequence: CDR1 SGHAT, CDR2 FQNNGV. Trimming shortened V by 3 bases and J by 1 base, and 17 bases separated the two germline ends. This CDR3 has 17 residues. Study findings and constraints: Fewer expanded clones were found on average in CD4+ than in CD8+ T cells.

The receptor was derived from an adult with an advanced solid tumor such as melanoma, head and neck, liver or kidney cancer. This specimen was CD4+ or CD8+ T cells sorted from blood, taken in a trial of the OX40 agonist ivuxolimab. The rearrangement joins TRBV11-2 to TRBJ2-3; TRBD2 is a possible D gene (5 bases). The CDR3, as DNA: TGTGCCAGCAGCTTTTCCCCCTGGGGTAGCGGCACAGATACGCAGTATTTT. Translated, it gives CASSFSPWGSGTDTQYF.